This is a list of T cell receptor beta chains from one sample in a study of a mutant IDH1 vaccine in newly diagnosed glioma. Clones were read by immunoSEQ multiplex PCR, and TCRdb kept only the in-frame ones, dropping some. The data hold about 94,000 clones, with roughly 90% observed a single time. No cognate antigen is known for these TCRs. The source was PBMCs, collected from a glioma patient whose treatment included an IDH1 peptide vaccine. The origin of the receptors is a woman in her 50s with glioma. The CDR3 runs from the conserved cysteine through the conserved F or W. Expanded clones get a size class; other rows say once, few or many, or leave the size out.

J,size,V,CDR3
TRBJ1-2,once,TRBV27,CASHNTGAGGYGYTF
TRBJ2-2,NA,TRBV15,CATSRGASSNTGELFF
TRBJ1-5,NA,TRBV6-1,CATGRDSNQPQHF
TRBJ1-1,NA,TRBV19,CASIHRGVNTEAFF
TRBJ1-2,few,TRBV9,CASSVARGARSYGYTF
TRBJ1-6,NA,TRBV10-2,CASGGGSYNSPLHF
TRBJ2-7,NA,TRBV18,CASSPPRDRALEQYF
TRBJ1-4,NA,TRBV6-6,CASSFQPSEEKLFF
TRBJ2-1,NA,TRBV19,CASSPERVYTQFF
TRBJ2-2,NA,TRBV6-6,CASTTDRVFTGELFF
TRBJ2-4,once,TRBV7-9,CASSLVGGRALAKNIQYF
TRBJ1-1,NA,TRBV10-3,CAISEGSPLIEAFF
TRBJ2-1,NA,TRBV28,CASSLVRPGEQFF
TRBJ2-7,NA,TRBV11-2,CASSLEVAPSYEQYF
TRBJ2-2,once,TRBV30,CARLADQDWAGELFF
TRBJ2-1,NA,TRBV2,CASSDWGDNEQFF
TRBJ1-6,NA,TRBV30,CAWTPPDRNSPLHF
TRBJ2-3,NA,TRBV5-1,CASSLGLATTDTQYF
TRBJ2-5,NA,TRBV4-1,CASSRGTSPQETQYF
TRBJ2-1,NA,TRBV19,CASSEGPSSYNEQFF
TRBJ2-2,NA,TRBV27,CASSLSRGLAGGELFF
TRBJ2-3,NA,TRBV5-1,CASSLGGSSRPDTQYF
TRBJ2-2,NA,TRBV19,CASTNSGRAGTGELFF
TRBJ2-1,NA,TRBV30,CAWSRQGRLYNEQFF
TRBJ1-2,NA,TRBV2,CASNNRPGYTF
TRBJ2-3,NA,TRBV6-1,CASSVREVDTQYF
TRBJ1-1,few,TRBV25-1,CASSEYRGPGGTEAFF
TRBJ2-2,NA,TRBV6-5,CAAGETNTGELFF
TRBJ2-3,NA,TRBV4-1,CASSQDTPRGTDTQYF
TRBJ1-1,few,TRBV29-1,CSVNTGVGTEAFF
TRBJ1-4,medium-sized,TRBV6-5,CASSLTGPGEKLFF
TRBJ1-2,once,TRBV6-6,CASRGDRGYTF
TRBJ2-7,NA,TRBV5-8,CASSHSLEQYF
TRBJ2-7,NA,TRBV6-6,CASSYSHEQYF
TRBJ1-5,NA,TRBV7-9,CASSLGGNRPQHF
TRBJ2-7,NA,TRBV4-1,CASSQSGSVYEQYF
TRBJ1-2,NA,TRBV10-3,CAIRFETGVGYTF
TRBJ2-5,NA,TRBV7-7,CASSLETFQETQYF
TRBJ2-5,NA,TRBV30,CAWSWADRAQETQYF
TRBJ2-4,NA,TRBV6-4,CASSVRGTSGKNIQYF
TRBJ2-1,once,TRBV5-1,CASSYGLAGVNEQFF
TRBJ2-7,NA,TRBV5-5,CASSLVGQAYEQYF
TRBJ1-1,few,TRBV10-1,CASSAKAALNTEAFF
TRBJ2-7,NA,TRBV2,CASSKAGYEQYF
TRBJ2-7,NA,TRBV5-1,CASSFMGNSYEQYF
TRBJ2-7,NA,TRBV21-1,CASSKTGNEQYF
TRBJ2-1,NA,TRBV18,CASSPAGGWDNEQFF
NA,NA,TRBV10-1,CASSLGTGYEQYF
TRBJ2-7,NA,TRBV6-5,CASSYSRLAGDYEQYF
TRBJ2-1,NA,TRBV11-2,CASSLGSVAGGFYEQFF
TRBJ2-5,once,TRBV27,CASSLNAAGGRGTQYF
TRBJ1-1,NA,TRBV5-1,CASSLVLSNTEAFF
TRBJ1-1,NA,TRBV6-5,CASTPMGGMSAEAFF